Listed below are T cell receptor beta chains from one sample, sequenced in a study of response to subunit inactivated influenza vaccine. TCRdb re-called the RT-PCR reads with MiXCR, one entry per CDR3 protein. The data hold over 650,000 distinct CDR3 sequences, with under 20% observed a single time. Sequenced material: PBMCs from blood, taken about 5 days after vaccination. These receptors were taken from a man aged 50-59 years who received an inactivated influenza vaccine. The CDR3 runs from the conserved cysteine through the conserved F or W. D genes are given only for firm matches. For some rows the clone size is stated as once, few or many, or as a class when expanded; others skip it.

J | D | V | size | CDR3 | DNA
TRBJ2-1 | . | TRBV12-3/TRBV12-4 | few | CASSLASEEQFF | TGTGCCAGCAGTTTAGCCTCGGAAGAGCAGTTCTTC
TRBJ1-1 | TRBD1 | TRBV4-2 | few | CASSHTDRRAEAFF | TGTGCCAGCAGCCACACGGACAGGCGCGCTGAAGCTTTCTTT
TRBJ1-4 | . | TRBV7-2 | few | CASRRTAGDEKLFF | TGTGCCAGCAGAAGGACAGCGGGGGATGAAAAACTGTTTTTT
TRBJ2-7 | . | TRBV6-2/TRBV6-3 | few | CASSHSRGYEQYF | TGTGCCAGCAGTCATTCCAGGGGTTACGAGCAGTACTTC
TRBJ1-2 | . | TRBV29-1 | . | CSVDYGNYGYTF | TGCAGCGTTGACTACGGAAACTATGGCTACACCTTC
TRBJ2-7 | . | TRBV5-1 | . | CASSREGGIHYEQYF | TGCGCCAGCAGCCGCGAGGGCGGGATCCACTACGAGCAGTACTTC
TRBJ2-1 | . | TRBV5-1 | many | CASSFGSYNEQFF | TGCGCCAGCAGCTTCGGGTCCTACAATGAGCAGTTCTTC
TRBJ2-7 | TRBD1 | TRBV6-2/TRBV6-3 | few | CASSYRTGTGIWSYEQYF | TGTGCCAGCAGTTACCGCACTGGGACAGGGATATGGTCCTACGAGCAGTACTTC
TRBJ2-3 | TRBD2 | TRBV11-2 | . | CASSFYPGTSGTSTDTQYF | TGTGCCAGCAGCTTCTACCCCGGGACTAGCGGGACTAGCACAGATACGCAGTATTTT
TRBJ2-1 | . | TRBV20-1 | . | CSANRGDGNEQLF | TGCAGTGCGAATAGGGGGGATGGCAATGAGCAGCTCTTC
TRBJ1-2 | . | TRBV20-1 | . | CSAPLRVNYGYTF | TGCAGTGCCCCACTGCGGGTGAACTATGGCTACACCTTC
TRBJ2-1 | . | TRBV3-1 | . | CASSRSLRSYNEQFF | TGTGCCAGCAGCCGGAGCCTTAGATCCTACAATGAGCAGTTCTTC
TRBJ2-1 | . | TRBV5-1 | . | CASSGVLRGNEQFF | TGCGCCAGCAGCGGGGTTTTGAGGGGGAATGAGCAGTTCTTC
TRBJ2-7 | . | TRBV27 | few | CASSSKGQLINYEQYF | TGTGCCAGCAGTTCTAAAGGACAGCTTATTAACTACGAGCAGTACTTC
TRBJ1-1 | . | TRBV10-3 | . | CAISESTDTEAFF | TGTGCCATCAGTGAGTCGACGGACACTGAAGCTTTCTTT
TRBJ1-1 | TRBD1 | TRBV5-5 | . | CASSLGRDRTNTEAFF | TGTGCCAGCAGCTTGGGGCGGGACAGAACCAACACTGAAGCTTTCTTT
TRBJ2-1 | . | TRBV3-1 | . | CASSPSNVRGDEQFF | TGTGCCAGCAGCCCTAGTAACGTCAGAGGGGATGAGCAGTTCTTC
TRBJ2-1 | . | TRBV5-1 | . | CASSFASPGSEQFF | TGCGCCAGCAGCTTTGCGTCCCCGGGGAGTGAGCAGTTCTTC
TRBJ2-7 | . | TRBV9 | . | CASSTSAESGVQQYF | TGTGCCAGCAGCACCTCAGCCGAGTCAGGTGTACAGCAGTACTTC
TRBJ1-1 | . | TRBV14 | . | CASSQDRRANTEAFF | TGTGCCAGCAGCCAAGATAGAAGGGCGAACACTGAAGCTTTCTTT
TRBJ2-2 | . | TRBV24-1 | . | CATSDSVRSANTGELFF | TGTGCCACCAGTGACTCGGTCAGAAGCGCGAACACCGGGGAGCTGTTTTTT
TRBJ2-7 | TRBD1 | TRBV24-1 | few | CATSDTGGSYEQYF | TGTGCCACCAGTGATACAGGGGGCTCCTACGAGCAGTACTTC
TRBJ2-5 | . | TRBV15 | . | CATQEAGETQYF | TGTGCCACCCAGGAGGCCGGAGAGACCCAGTACTTC
TRBJ1-6 | . | TRBV25-1 | . | CASGPQGSYNSPLHF | TGTGCCAGCGGTCCACAGGGCTCCTATAATTCACCCCTCCACTTT
TRBJ1-1 | . | TRBV30 | few | CAWSVRRNTEAFF | TGTGCCTGGAGTGTAAGAAGGAACACTGAAGCTTTCTTT
TRBJ2-5 | . | TRBV6-5 | few | CASSYGISQGTQYF | TGTGCCAGCAGTTACGGAATCAGCCAGGGGACCCAGTACTTC
TRBJ1-3 | . | TRBV7-6 | many | CASSLSLSGGNTIYF | TGTGCCAGCAGCTTATCTCTTTCGGGTGGAAACACCATATATTTT
TRBJ1-5 | TRBD1 | TRBV7-2 | few | CASSQMGGGGQPQHF | TGTGCCAGCAGCCAAATGGGAGGGGGCGGACAGCCCCAGCATTTT
TRBJ2-3 | TRBD2 | TRBV7-3 | once | CASSASGGAVDTQYF | TGTGCCAGCAGCGCGTCGGGAGGGGCCGTAGATACGCAGTATTTT
TRBJ2-2 | TRBD1 | TRBV4-1 | . | CASSRPPGQGTGELFF | TGCGCCAGCAGCCGGCCCCCGGGACAGGGGACCGGGGAGCTGTTTTTT
TRBJ2-7 | . | TRBV4-3 | few | CASSQGVGPLYEQYF | TGCGCCAGCAGCCAAGGGGTCGGACCTCTCTACGAGCAGTACTTC
TRBJ2-1 | . | TRBV15 | few | CATSRLRDSGGQFF | TGTGCCACCAGCAGATTACGGGACTCTGGGGGGCAGTTCTTC
TRBJ1-5 | . | TRBV7-6 | . | CASSSHGRGAFGNQPQHF | TGTGCCAGCAGCTCCCACGGGCGGGGGGCGTTTGGGAATCAGCCCCAGCATTTT
TRBJ1-5 | . | TRBV20-1 | many | CSALDGGNQPQHF | TGCAGTGCCTTAGATGGGGGCAATCAGCCCCAGCATTTT
TRBJ1-1 | . | TRBV7-9 | . | CASSPDEGGEAFF | TGTGCCAGCAGCCCGGACGAGGGCGGTGAAGCTTTCTTT
TRBJ1-3 | . | TRBV12-3/TRBV12-4 | . | CASSQVSGNTIYF | TGTGCCAGCAGTCAGGTCTCTGGAAACACCATATATTTT
TRBJ1-2 | . | TRBV11-2 | few | CASSLGHQAHTF | TGTGCCAGCAGCTTAGGGCACCAAGCCCACACCTTC
TRBJ2-7 | TRBD1 | TRBV9 | . | CASSVAGTGPSYEQYF | TGTGCCAGCAGCGTCGCCGGGACAGGACCCTCCTACGAGCAGTACTTC
TRBJ1-2 | TRBD1 | TRBV18 | . | CASSPSATGIGYTF | TGTGCCAGCTCACCATCCGCGACAGGGATAGGCTACACCTTC
TRBJ2-7 | . | TRBV7-2 | . | CASSFIGSRHEQYF | TGTGCCAGCAGCTTTATCGGGAGTCGCCACGAGCAGTACTTC
TRBJ2-2 | . | TRBV5-1 | . | CASKPPGNTGELFF | TGCGCCAGCAAACCTCCCGGCAACACCGGGGAGCTGTTTTTT
TRBJ1-1 | . | TRBV12-3/TRBV12-4 | few | CASRTSAGNTEAFF | TGTGCCAGCAGAACTTCAGCGGGGAACACTGAAGCTTTCTTT
TRBJ2-1 | TRBD2 | TRBV5-1 | . | CASSLRAAGGPEQFF | TGCGCCAGCAGCTTGCGTGCAGCGGGGGGGCCCGAGCAGTTCTTC
TRBJ1-4 | . | TRBV29-1 | . | CSVADRGLTTNEKLFF | TGCAGCGTTGCAGACCGAGGCCTCACAACTAATGAAAAACTGTTTTTT
TRBJ2-3 | . | TRBV25-1 | once | CASSDPSRYTDTQYF | TGTGCCAGCAGTGATCCCTCCCGATACACAGATACGCAGTATTTT
TRBJ2-7 | . | TRBV5-6 | . | CASSLEDRHSYEQYF | TGTGCCAGCAGCCTCGAGGACCGGCACTCCTACGAGCAGTACTTC